The rows below give T cell receptor beta chains drawn from one sample of a study of T cell responses to AZD1222 COVID-19 vaccine. TCRdb keeps only in-frame clones here, not all; method: immunoSEQ multiplex PCR. The sample lists 120,000 or so clones; roughly 92% were seen once. The specimen was peripheral blood, collected 28 days after the second AZD1222 dose. The receptors were gathered from an adult who received the AZD1222 COVID-19 vaccine. Each CDR3 is given with its conserved first and last residue. The D gene is left open where the match is weak. Clone size is not always given. Where it is, it says once, few, many or a class for expanded clones.

V	size	D	J	DNA	CDR3
TRBV12-3/TRBV12-4	NA	NA	TRBJ2-7	TGTGCCAGCACTATTGCCGGCTACGAGCAGTACTTC	CASTIAGYEQYF
TRBV5-6	NA	NA	TRBJ2-3	TGTGCCAGCAGCCCGAGACAGGACCCTTACACAGATACGCAGTATTTT	CASSPRQDPYTDTQYF
TRBV19	NA	NA	TRBJ1-5	TGTGCCAGTAGTATTCTCGATCAGCCCCAGCATTTT	CASSILDQPQHF
TRBV5-1	NA	NA	TRBJ2-2	TGCGCCAGCAGCTTGGAGGGGGGCCTCGGGGAGCTGTTTTTT	CASSLEGGLGELFF
TRBV28	NA	TRBD1	TRBJ1-1	TGTGCCAGCAGTCACCAAAGACAGGGGGTAACTGAAGCTTTCTTT	CASSHQRQGVTEAFF
TRBV5-4	NA	NA	TRBJ2-2	TGTGCCAGCAGCATCGGGGGTACCGGTACCGGGGAGCTGTTTTTT	CASSIGGTGTGELFF
TRBV3-1/TRBV3-2	NA	NA	TRBJ2-1	TGTGCCAGCAACCAAGATATTCCATGTTTCGGGGGAAACAATGAGCAGTTCTTC	CASNQDIPCFGGNNEQFF
TRBV7-2	NA	TRBD1	TRBJ1-5	TGTGCCAGCAGCCGTGTACAGGGGGGCAATCAGCCCCAGCATTTT	CASSRVQGGNQPQHF
TRBV9	NA	NA	TRBJ1-2	TGTGCCAGCAGCCAAGGGGACCGAAGGGGCTACACCTTC	CASSQGDRRGYTF
TRBV18	NA	NA	TRBJ1-2	TGTGCCAGCTCACCCGAGTCCGGGGAGCCCTACGGCTACACCTTC	CASSPESGEPYGYTF
TRBV12-3/TRBV12-4	NA	NA	TRBJ1-1	TGTGCCAGCAGCCTCTACAGAAACACTGAAGCTTTCTTT	CASSLYRNTEAFF
TRBV29-1	NA	NA	TRBJ1-1	TGCAGCGTGGGAGCCGCCGCGGGAGGGACTGAAGCTTTCTTT	CSVGAAAGGTEAFF
TRBV6-5	NA	TRBD1	TRBJ2-7	TGTGCCAGCAGCTACGGACAGGGTTTCTACGAGCAGTACTTC	CASSYGQGFYEQYF
TRBV5-8	NA	NA	TRBJ2-3	TGTGCCAGCAGCTTGGAGAGGGCAAAACAGTATTTT	CASSLERAKQYF
TRBV7-7	NA	TRBD1	TRBJ2-3	TGTGCTAGCAGCTTAAGGGACAGGGGAACAGATACGCAGTATTTT	CASSLRDRGTDTQYF
TRBV7-2	once	NA	TRBJ1-1	TGTGCCAGCAGCTTAGGGCACCGAACGACTGAAGCTTTCTTT	CASSLGHRTTEAFF
TRBV7-3	NA	NA	TRBJ1-1	TGTGCCAGCAGCTTAACCATGAACACTGAAGCTTTCTTT	CASSLTMNTEAFF
TRBV5-1	NA	TRBD1	TRBJ1-1	TGCGCCAGCAGCGGTAGACAGGGGGCTTGGAACACTGAAGCTTTCTTT	CASSGRQGAWNTEAFF
TRBV4-2	NA	NA	TRBJ2-7	TGTGCCAGCAGCCAAGATGCAGGTCTCGCCTACGAGCAGTACTTC	CASSQDAGLAYEQYF
TRBV5-1	once	TRBD2	TRBJ2-3	TGCGCCAGCAGCTTGGCGACTAGCGGGGGGACGGCAGATACGCAGTATTTT	CASSLATSGGTADTQYF
TRBV10-1	NA	NA	TRBJ2-7	TGCGCCAGCAGCAATTCCTACGAGCAGTACTTC	CASSNSYEQYF
TRBV5-6	NA	NA	TRBJ2-7	TGTGCCAGCAGCCGCGGCTCCTACGAGCAGTACTTC	CASSRGSYEQYF
TRBV28	once	NA	TRBJ2-6	TGTGCCAGCAGTCAACAGGGATCCGGGGCCAACGTCCTGACTTTC	CASSQQGSGANVLTF
TRBV5-1	NA	NA	TRBJ2-1	TGCGCCAGCAGCTCCGGGACGGACTCCTACAATGAGCAGTTCTTC	CASSSGTDSYNEQFF
TRBV5-1	NA	NA	TRBJ1-3	TGCGCCAGCAGCTTGACGTTCGGAAACACCATATATTTT	CASSLTFGNTIYF